Below, one TCR beta chain is given with its context. Its antigen is still unknown. The data were obtained in a study of T cells expressing NK-cell markers. In the study overall: One of eight sequenced donors was HCMV-seronegative; the other seven were seropositive. Whole-study findings and limits: No clear determination of HCMV specificity was made for expanded NKG2C+ T cell clones. For five or six donors, the dominant NKG2C+ clonotypes made up roughly 1.0-7.0% of their CD8+ T cells.

TCRdb re-called the 5' RACE reads; one entry per CDR3 protein, DNA not given. This table holds about 160,000 distinct CDR3 sequences. This clonotype was sampled from a woman aged 18-70 years in good health. Sequenced material: blood T cells: a sorted CD56 or NKG2C T cell subset, CD4+ or CD8+ T cells, or bulk PBMC T cells (not recorded which).

The CDR3 protein is CSVMTFPYSNGYTF. The chain uses TRBV29-1 and TRBJ1-2. The CDR3 sequence is 14 residues long. Germline V lookup: CDR1 SQVTM, CDR2 ANQGSEA.